A single sample is the source of the 30 T cell receptor beta chains below, sequenced in a study of PD-1 blockade in classical Hodgkin lymphoma. The protocol was immunoSEQ multiplex PCR, while the TCRdb copy is restricted to in-frame clones and leaves out a portion. The sample consists of about 27,000 clones, around 83% of them appearing once. The time point was: cycle 4 day 1 (C4D1), after less than 7 weeks of nivolumab. Brentuximab vedotin exposure varied among the patients, all of whom had relapsed after autologous stem cell transplantation. Negative selection with magnetic separation was used to purify CD4+ T cells from thawed PBMCs. Sequencing used CD4+ T cells from blood, obtained before the fourth cycle of nivolumab. The source of these receptors is a human donor with classical Hodgkin lymphoma.

The chain carries TRBV6-6 and TRBJ2-4; D call uncertain. V lost 8 bases and J lost 0, with 14 bases in between. The CDR3 is made up of 15 amino acids. CDR1 is MNHNY, CDR2 SVGAGI, per germline (reference sequence). CDR3: CASRTPDLAKNIQYF. In DNA form, the CDR3 reads TGTGCCAGCCGCACGCCGGATTTAGCCAAAAACATTCAGTACTTC.

This clone has just a few counts. The chain joins TRBV2 to TRBJ1-2; 8 nucleotides align to TRBD1. Per germline, CDR1 SNHLY and CDR2 FYNNEI. The CDR3 totals 16 residues. J gave up 3 bases and V 4 bases, and 10 bases lay outside the gene matches. For the CDR3, the DNA is TGTGCCAGCAGTGGCGCGGCAGGGGGCCAGTACTATGGCTACACCTTC. It codes for CASSGAAGGQYYGYTF.

The gene calls are TRBV7-2 and TRBJ2-6; 8 bases match TRBD1. The V gene's germline CDR1 is SGHTA and CDR2 FQGNSA. CDR3 length equals 17 residues. V was pared by 7 bases and J by 2 bases, with 10 bases of the junction left unmatched. Written as DNA, the CDR3 is TGTGCCAGCATCCCTGGGCAGGGGGCGACTGGGGCCAACGTCCTGACTTTC. Its protein is CASIPGQGATGANVLTF.

This clone is deemed medium-sized (0.01 to 0.1%). The J gene is TRBJ1-5, the V gene TRBV25-1; the D is unclear. From germline, CDR1 is MGHDK and CDR2 SYGVNS. The CDR3 has 15 amino acids. V gave up 3 bases and J gave up 4 bases, with 13 bases separating them. The CDR3 loop reads CASSEYSGENQPQHF. CDR3 DNA: TGTGCCAGCAGTGAGTACAGCGGAGAGAATCAGCCCCAGCATTTT. Looking up the rest from reference TRBV25-1 and TRBJ1-5 gives the full variable domain: EADIYQTPRYLVIGTGKKITLECSQTMGHDKMYWYQQDPGMELHLIHYSYGVNSTEKGDLSSESTVSRIRTEHFPLTLESARPSHTSQYLCASSEYSGENQPQHFGDGTRLSIL.

The CDR3 protein is CASSEVAYGYTF. The DNA for the CDR3 is TGTGCCAGCAGTGAAGTGGCCTATGGCTACACCTTC. J is TRBJ1-2 and V is TRBV6-5; D not certain. Germline CDR1 reads MNHEY; CDR2 reads SVGAGI. V was shortened by 5 bases and J by 4 bases, with 8 bases between the two germline ends. The CDR3 runs to 12 residues.

This rearrangement joins TRBV19 to TRBJ2-2, with D perhaps matching TRBD2 (6 bases). This CDR3 has 13 residues. The germline V and J ends were trimmed by 8 bases and 2 bases, with 9 bases remaining between them. Germline loops: CDR1 LNHDA, CDR2 SQIVND (reference sequence). CDR3 protein: CASFSGNTGELFF. CDR3 nucleotides: TGTGCCAGTTTTAGCGGAAACACCGGGGAGCTGTTTTTT.

This chain joins TRBV9 and TRBJ1-4, with D possibly being TRBD1 (5 bases). Germline V gene lookup returns CDR1 SGDLS and CDR2 YYNGEE. V lost 5 bases, J lost 5 bases, and 16 bases lay in between. The CDR3 contains 15 residues. CDR3 sequence (DNA): TGTGCCAGCAGGATATCATTGGGGGTCAATGAAAAACTGTTTTTT. Encoded protein: CASRISLGVNEKLFF.

V gene TRBV28 combines with J gene TRBJ1-2, with unresolved D. V lost 3 bases and J 2 bases, leaving 16 bases between the germline ends. Per germline, CDR1 MDHEN and CDR2 SYDVKM. The CDR3 extends over 16 amino acids. CDR3 amino acids: CASSLPPWVRNYGYTF. The CDR3 bases are TGTGCCAGCAGTTTGCCCCCTTGGGTTAGGAACTATGGCTACACCTTC.

The CDR3 DNA follows: TGTGCCAGTAGTATGGGGTGGGCGGACAGGGGTCGCAATCAGCCCCAGCATTTT. Translation: CASSMGWADRGRNQPQHF. J is TRBJ1-5 and V is TRBV19; the match to TRBD1 covers 9 bases. From germline, CDR1 is LNHDA and CDR2 SQIVND (reference sequence). The CDR3 totals 18 residues. V was clipped by 3 bases and J by 2 bases; unmatched bases: 11.

CDR3 loop: CASRVAGGPTDTQYF. The DNA of the CDR3 is TGTGCCAGCAGAGTAGCGGGAGGGCCGACAGATACGCAGTATTTT. J is TRBJ2-3 and V is TRBV6-1, with 11 bases matching TRBD2. The germline V gene has CDR1 MNHNS and CDR2 SASEGT. This CDR3 spans 15 amino acids. V was clipped by 6 bases and J by 3 bases; unmatched bases: 5.

This sequence joins TRBV19 and TRBJ1-1; TRBD1 might be the D (6 bases). V lost 5 bases, J lost 4 bases, and 14 bases lay in between. Germline CDR1 and CDR2: LNHDA and SQIVND (reference sequence). The CDR3 runs to 14 residues. The DNA of the CDR3 is TGTGCCAGTAGTTCAGGGGCCTGGGGCACTGAAGCTTTCTTT. Translated: CASSSGAWGTEAFF. The whole variable domain, filled in from reference TRBV19 and TRBJ1-1, reads DGGITQSPKYLFRKEGQNVTLSCEQNLNHDAMYWYRQDPGQGLRLIYYSQIVNDFQKGDIAEGYSVSREKKESFPLTVTSAQKNPTAFYLCASSSGAWGTEAFFGQGTRLTVV.

The J gene is TRBJ2-6, the V gene TRBV10-3, with D possibly matching TRBD2 (5 bases). This CDR3 spans 16 amino acids. The germline V gene encodes CDR1 ENHRY and CDR2 SYGVKD. V was trimmed by 6 bases and J by 0 bases, leaving 12 bases between them. Here the CDR3 DNA reads TGTGCCATCAGCGACGGGATAACCTCTGGGGCCAACGTCCTGACTTTC. This codes for CAISDGITSGANVLTF.

The gene calls are TRBV11-2 and TRBJ1-2; D unclear. Germline V gene data show CDR1 as SGHAT and CDR2 as FQNNGV. V gave up 3 bases and J gave up 8 bases, with 13 bases separating them. This CDR3 spans 13 amino acids. The chain's CDR3 is CASSFAAIGGYTF. Written as DNA, the CDR3 is TGTGCCAGCAGCTTTGCAGCTATCGGAGGCTACACCTTC.

This rearrangement joins TRBV5-6 to TRBJ1-2; 7 bases line up with TRBD1. V lost 3 bases, J lost 4 bases, and 12 bases stayed unmatched. CDR3 length: 16 amino acids. Germline assignment: CDR1 SGHDT and CDR2 YYEEEE. CDR3 nucleotide sequence: TGTGCCAGCAGCTCGGTCGGGCAGGGGGAGTTCTATGGCTACACCTTC. Amino acids: CASSSVGQGEFYGYTF.

CDR3 residues: CASSYSSSRGYEQYF. CDR3 DNA: TGTGCCAGCAGTTACTCGTCTTCCCGGGGCTACGAGCAGTACTTC. The chain links TRBV6-6 to TRBJ2-7, with a tentative D call TRBD2 (5 bases). V was clipped by 0 bases and J by 3 bases, with 12 bases between them. CDR1 and CDR2 (germline): MNHNY, SVGAGI (reference sequence). The CDR3 has 15 residues.

The V and J genes are TRBV7-6 and TRBJ2-7, with TRBD2 identical over 14 bases. The junction had 10 bases not matched to a gene; V was cut back by 5 bases and J by 1 base. CDR3 length: 18 amino acids. Per the germline V gene, CDR1 is SGHVS and CDR2 is FNYEAQ. CDR3 nucleotide sequence: TGTGCCAGCAGCCCGGTTAGGACTAGCGGGAGGACGTCCTACGAGCAGTACTTC. It encodes CASSPVRTSGRTSYEQYF.

The chain uses TRBV5-4 and TRBJ2-1; D unresolved. Germline lookup yields CDR1 SGHNT and CDR2 YYREEE (reference sequence). There are 12 residues in the CDR3. Deletions cut 4 bases from V and 5 bases from J, with 7 bases between. The CDR3 DNA is TGTGCCAGCAGCCGCCCGAACAATGAGCAGTTCTTC. It is translated as CASSRPNNEQFF.

This chain links TRBV7-9 with TRBJ1-2; D is unclear. CDR1 is SEHNR, CDR2 FQNEAQ, per germline (reference sequence). The CDR3 loop spans 15 amino acids. V lost 4 bases and J 7 bases, leaving 19 bases between the germline ends. The CDR3 bases are TGTGCCAGCAGCTCCGGGGTCCTACCCCTCTTTGGCTACACCTTC. Protein: CASSSGVLPLFGYTF.

The gene calls are TRBV30 and TRBJ2-6; 8 bases are a match to TRBD2. Losses at the gene ends were 3 bases for V and 3 bases for J; bases not matched to a gene: 16. This CDR3 is 19 amino acids long. CDR1 is GTSNPN, CDR2 SVGIG, per germline (reference sequence). CDR3 amino acids: CAWSARGTRVKRGANVLTF. The CDR3 DNA reads TGTGCCTGGAGCGCGAGGGGGACTAGAGTCAAGCGTGGGGCCAACGTCCTGACTTTC.

This chain uses TRBV11-2 with TRBJ1-5; D unclear. Germline assignment: CDR1 SGHAT and CDR2 FQNNGV. The CDR3 length is 16 residues. V shed 5 bases and J shed 1 base, with 15 bases lying between them. In DNA, the CDR3 is TGTGCCAGCAGCCGCGCCCAATCGTGGAGCAATCAGCCCCAGCATTTT. This gives the protein CASSRAQSWSNQPQHF.

The chain uses TRBV12-5 and TRBJ2-6; D is unresolved. The ends were cut back, 1 base at V and 0 bases at J, with 7 bases in the middle. The germline gives CDR1 LGHNT, CDR2 FRNRAP. CDR3 length: 16 amino acids. The CDR3 sequence: CASGLGLGSGANVLTF. The CDR3 DNA is TGTGCTAGTGGTTTGGGACTGGGCTCTGGGGCCAACGTCCTGACTTTC.

As regards this clone: One end of the junction does not line up with germline, which may come from a read error. The V call is TRBV7-2, the J call TRBJ1-3; D gene uncertain. The CDR3 extends over 15 amino acids. Germline values: CDR1 SGHTA, CDR2 FQGNSA. As DNA, the CDR3 is TGTGCCAGCAGCTTAACGGTGATATCTGGAGACACCATATATTTT. As protein: CASSLTVISGDTIYF.

The V and J genes are TRBV28 and TRBJ1-1, with D perhaps matching TRBD1 (6 bases). Germline CDR1 MDHEN, CDR2 SYDVKM. The CDR3 loop spans 11 amino acids. V dropped 4 bases and J dropped 14 bases, with 14 bases sitting between them. In DNA, the CDR3 is TGTGCCAGCAGTTCCAGGAAGGGGGGGTTCTTT. It encodes CASSSRKGGFF.

The chain is built from TRBV28 and TRBJ1-4; TRBD1 is a possible D gene (6 bases). CDR3 length equals 14 residues. Trimming removed 6 bases from V and 8 bases from J, with 16 bases in between. Germline V gene data show CDR1 as MDHEN and CDR2 as SYDVKM. The CDR3: CASSQGQQREKLFF. CDR3 sequence (DNA): TGTGCCAGCAGCCAAGGACAGCAAAGGGAAAAACTGTTTTTT.

Turning to this clone: One end of the junction varies from germline; a read error may be responsible. The same CDR3 is also encoded by other DNA sequences in this sample. J is TRBJ1-1 and V is TRBV6-1; 8 positions agree with TRBD1. CDR1 is MNHNS, CDR2 SASEGT, per germline. The CDR3 sequence is 15 residues long. The CDR3 spells CASSPRTGMNTEAFF. The CDR3 bases are TGTGCCAGCAGTCCCAGGACAGGGATGAACACTGAGGCTTTCTTT.

The chain uses TRBV6-7 and TRBJ2-7; 7 bases are a match to TRBD2. TRBV6-7 is classed as an ORF, of uncertain function. Losses at the gene ends were 7 bases for V and 1 base for J; bases not matched to a gene: 13. This CDR3 has 16 residues. CDR3 sequence: CASTPITSELSYEQYF. The CDR3 nucleotides are TGTGCCAGCACTCCGATTACTAGCGAACTATCCTACGAGCAGTACTTC.

This clone appeared a few times. This chain connects TRBV4-2 to TRBJ2-3, with D perhaps TRBD2 (5 bases). The CDR3 spans 16 residues. The germline V gene encodes CDR1 LGHNA and CDR2 YNFKEQ. V lost 1 base, J lost 2 bases, and 13 bases lay in between. The DNA for the CDR3 is TGTGCCAGCAGCCAAGGGACTCCCTTCTTCACAGATACGCAGTATTTT. It specifies CASSQGTPFFTDTQYF.

The DNA for the CDR3 is TGTGCCTGGAGTGTACGGCGGCAAGAGACCCAGTACTTC. It specifies CAWSVRRQETQYF. The rearrangement uses TRBV30 and TRBJ2-5; D remains ambiguous. CDR1 is GTSNPN and CDR2 is SVGIG in the germline V gene (reference sequence). There are 13 residues in the CDR3. V gave up 0 bases and J gave up 2 bases, with 7 bases separating them. Filled out from reference TRBV30 and TRBJ2-5, the complete variable domain reads SQTIHQWPATLVQPVGSPLSLECTVEGTSNPNLYWYRQAAGRGLQLLFYSVGIGQISSEVPQNLSASRPQDRQFILSSKKLLLSDSGFYLCAWSVRRQETQYFGPGTRLLVL.

The V call is TRBV10-3, the J call TRBJ2-2; no definite D call. From germline, CDR1 is ENHRY and CDR2 SYGVKD. V shed 0 bases and J shed 14 bases, with 10 bases lying between them. CDR3 length equals 12 residues. CDR3 nucleotide sequence: TGTGCCATCAGTGAGTCAACGGCCCCCCTGTTTTTT. Translated: CAISESTAPLFF.

The chain recombines TRBV28 with TRBJ2-5; no clear D gene. Trimming took 8 bases from V and 5 from J, leaving 15 bases between them. CDR1 and CDR2 from the germline V gene are MDHEN and SYDVKM. The CDR3 has 13 amino acids. The CDR3 DNA reads as TGTGCCAGCCGCCACGCACAGTTGGAGACCCAGTACTTC. Protein sequence: CASRHAQLETQYF.